This entry lists 10 T cell receptor beta chains sequenced from one sample in a study of control samples from healthy donors and cancer patients. Data came from immunoSEQ multiplex PCR; TCRdb stores just in-frame clones and leaves some out. The sample lists tens of thousands of clones, over 75% occurring once. The sample comprised blood. Receptors originate from a man in his fifties in good health.

The J gene is TRBJ1-2, the V gene TRBV30; 7 bases match TRBD1. CDR1 is GTSNPN, CDR2 SVGIG, per germline (reference sequence). J was trimmed by 0 bases and V by 2 bases; bases with no gene match: 6. The CDR3 is 15 residues long. Here the CDR3 reads CAWSQGDRANYGYTF. Written as DNA, the CDR3 is TGTGCCTGGAGTCAGGGGGACAGAGCTAACTATGGCTACACCTTC.

This chain uses TRBV19 with TRBJ1-5; 7 bases align to TRBD1. V dropped 3 bases and J dropped 7; count of bases not matched to a gene: 15. This CDR3 has 17 residues. Per the germline V gene, CDR1 is LNHDA and CDR2 is SQIVND (reference sequence). CDR3 sequence reads: CASSIGRGTPGRQPQHF. The CDR3 DNA sequence: TGTGCCAGTAGTATTGGCAGGGGGACACCGGGTCGACAGCCCCAGCATTTT.

The V call is TRBV30, the J call TRBJ2-1; D gene uncertain. Germline V gene data show CDR1 as GTSNPN and CDR2 as SVGIG (reference sequence). CDR3 length equals 12 residues. Trimming stripped 4 bases from V and 6 bases from J, with 10 bases between. Written as DNA, the CDR3 is TGTGCCTGGAATTCGTGGACCAATGAGCAGTTCTTC. It codes for CAWNSWTNEQFF.

This clone was counted once. The genes are TRBV5-6 and TRBJ2-7; D call uncertain. The CDR3 runs 14 residues. Looked up from germline, CDR1 is SGHDT and CDR2 is YYEEEE. Trimming took 1 base from V and 0 from J, leaving 8 bases between them. This CDR3 is CASSLTGNSYEQYF. The DNA of the CDR3 is TGTGCCAGCAGCTTGACCGGAAACTCCTACGAGCAGTACTTC.

This clone was detected a few times. The chain links TRBV3-1 (or the pseudogene TRBV3-2) to TRBJ2-7; tentatively, D is TRBD2 (6 bases). Germline V gives CDR1 LGHDT, CDR2 YNNKEL (reference sequence). With 0 bases removed from V and 7 bases from J, the gap between germline ends came to 10 bases. The CDR3 consists of 13 residues. The CDR3 spells CASSQDMEGEQYF. Written as DNA, the CDR3 is TGTGCCAGCAGCCAAGATATGGAGGGAGAGCAGTACTTC.

The V call is TRBV18, the J call TRBJ1-6; D is undetermined. CDR3 length: 14 amino acids. Trimming pared 6 bases from V and 1 base from J, leaving 7 bases between. Germline V gene lookup returns CDR1 KGHSH and CDR2 LQKENI. CDR3 bases: TGTGCCAGCTCCCAGAGTTCCTATAATTCACCCCTCCACTTT. This codes for CASSQSSYNSPLHF.

The chain combines TRBV7-2 with TRBJ1-2, with 7 bases lining up with TRBD1. The length of the CDR3 is 16 residues. V trimming: 0 bases; J trimming: 4 bases; junction bases outside the gene matches: 8. The germline gives CDR1 SGHTA, CDR2 FQGNSA. CDR3 sequence (DNA): TGTGCCAGCAGCTTAGCGCCCAGGGGGGACATCTATGGCTACACCTTC. Amino acid sequence: CASSLAPRGDIYGYTF.

The CDR3, as DNA: TGTGCCACCAGCAGGTTCAGGGGGACTAATGAAAAACTGTTTTTT. Protein: CATSRFRGTNEKLFF. This sequence joins TRBV15 and TRBJ1-4, with TRBD1 matching 7 bases. V was pared by 3 bases and J by 2 bases, with 3 bases of the junction left unmatched. The CDR3 sequence is 15 residues long. Germline CDR1 is LNHNV and CDR2 is YYDKDF (reference sequence).

Here the CDR3 reads CASSPFGPGQGVSYEQYF. CDR3 coding DNA: TGTGCCAGCAGTCCTTTTGGACCGGGACAGGGGGTGTCCTACGAGCAGTACTTC. This chain uses TRBV27 with TRBJ2-7; TRBD1 matches 11 bases. The V and J ends lost 5 bases and 1 base, in that order; junction bases with no gene match: 13. CDR1 MNHEY and CDR2 SMNVEV come from the germline V gene (reference sequence). This CDR3 spans 18 amino acids.

The chain combines TRBV15 with TRBJ1-2, with D unresolved. Germline values: CDR1 LNHNV, CDR2 YYDKDF (reference sequence). The V gene lost 7 bases and the J gene lost 3 bases, with 12 bases spanning the gap. The CDR3 spans 13 residues. CDR3 sequence reads: CATNKHGDYGYTF. The CDR3 region has the DNA TGTGCCACCAACAAGCATGGGGACTATGGCTACACCTTC.